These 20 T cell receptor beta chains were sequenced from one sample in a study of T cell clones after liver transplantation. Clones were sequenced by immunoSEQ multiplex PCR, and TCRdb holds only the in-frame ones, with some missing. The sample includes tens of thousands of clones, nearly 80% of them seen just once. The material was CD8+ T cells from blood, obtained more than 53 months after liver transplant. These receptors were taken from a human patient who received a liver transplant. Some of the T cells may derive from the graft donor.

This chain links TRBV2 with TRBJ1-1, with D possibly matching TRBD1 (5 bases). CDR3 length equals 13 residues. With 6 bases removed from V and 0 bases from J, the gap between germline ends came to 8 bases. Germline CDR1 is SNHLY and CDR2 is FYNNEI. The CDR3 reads CASRGRMNTEAFF. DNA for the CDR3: TGTGCCAGCAGGGGACGGATGAACACTGAAGCTTTCTTT.

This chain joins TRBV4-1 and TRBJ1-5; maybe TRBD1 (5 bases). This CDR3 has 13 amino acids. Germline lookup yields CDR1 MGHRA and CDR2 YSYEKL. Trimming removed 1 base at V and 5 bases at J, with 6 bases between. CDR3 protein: CASSQGGDQPQHF. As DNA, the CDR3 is TGCGCCAGCAGCCAAGGAGGGGATCAGCCCCAGCATTTT.

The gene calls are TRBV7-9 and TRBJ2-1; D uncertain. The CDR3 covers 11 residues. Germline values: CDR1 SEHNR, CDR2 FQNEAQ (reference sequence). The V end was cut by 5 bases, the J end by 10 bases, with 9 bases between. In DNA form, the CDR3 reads TGTGCCAGCAGCCCCGCCGGGGAGCAGTTCTTC. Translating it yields CASSPAGEQFF.

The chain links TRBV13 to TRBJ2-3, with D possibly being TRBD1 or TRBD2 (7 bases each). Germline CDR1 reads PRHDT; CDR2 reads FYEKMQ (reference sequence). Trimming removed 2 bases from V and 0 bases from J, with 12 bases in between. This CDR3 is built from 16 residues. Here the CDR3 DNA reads TGTGCCAGCAGCTTACAGGGGGGGGCCAGCACAGATACGCAGTATTTT. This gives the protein CASSLQGGASTDTQYF.

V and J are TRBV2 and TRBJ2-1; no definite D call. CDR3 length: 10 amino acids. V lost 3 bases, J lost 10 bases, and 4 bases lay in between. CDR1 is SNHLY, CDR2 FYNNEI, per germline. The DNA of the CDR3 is TGTGCCAGCAGTGACGGGGAGCAGTTCTTC. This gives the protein CASSDGEQFF.

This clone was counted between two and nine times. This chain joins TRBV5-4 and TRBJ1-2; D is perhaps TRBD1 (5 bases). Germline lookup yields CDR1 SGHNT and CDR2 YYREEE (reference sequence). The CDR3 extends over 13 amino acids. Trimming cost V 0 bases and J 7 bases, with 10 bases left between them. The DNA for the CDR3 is TGTGCCAGCAGCTTGGCCAAGGGGCTTGGCTACACCTTC. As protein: CASSLAKGLGYTF.

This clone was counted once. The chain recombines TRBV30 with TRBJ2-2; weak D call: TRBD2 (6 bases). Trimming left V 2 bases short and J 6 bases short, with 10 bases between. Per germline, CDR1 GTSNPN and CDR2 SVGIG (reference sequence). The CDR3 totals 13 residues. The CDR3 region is CAWSIGEAGELFF. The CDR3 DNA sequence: TGTGCCTGGAGTATAGGGGAGGCCGGGGAGCTGTTTTTT.

The CDR3 here is CASSPQRQGYSPLHF. The CDR3 bases are TGTGCCAGCAGCCCACAAAGACAGGGGTACTCACCCCTCCACTTT. The rearrangement joins TRBV11-2 to TRBJ1-6, with 8 bases matching TRBD1. V lost 5 bases, J lost 10 bases, and 10 bases stayed unmatched. CDR1 SGHAT and CDR2 FQNNGV come from the germline V gene. CDR3 length: 15 residues. The whole variable domain, filled in from reference TRBV11-2 and TRBJ1-6, reads EAGVAQSPRYKIIEKRQSVAFWCNPISGHATLYWYQQILGQGPKLLIQFQNNGVVDDSQLPKDRFSAERLKGVDSTLKIQPAKLEDSAVYLCASSPQRQGYSPLHFGNGTRLTVT.

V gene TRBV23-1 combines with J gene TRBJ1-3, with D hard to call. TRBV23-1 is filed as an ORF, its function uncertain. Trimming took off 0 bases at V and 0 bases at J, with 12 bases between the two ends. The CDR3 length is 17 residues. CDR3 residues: CASSQSSRPYSGNTIYF. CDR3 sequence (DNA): TGCGCCAGCAGTCAATCGTCCAGGCCCTACTCTGGAAACACCATATATTTT.

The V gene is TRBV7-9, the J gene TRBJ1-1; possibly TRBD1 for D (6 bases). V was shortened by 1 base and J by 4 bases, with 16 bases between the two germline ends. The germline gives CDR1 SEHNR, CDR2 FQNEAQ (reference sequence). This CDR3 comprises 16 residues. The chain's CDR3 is CASSLGPGQVTTEAFF. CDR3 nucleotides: TGTGCCAGCAGCTTAGGTCCGGGACAAGTTACCACTGAAGCTTTCTTT. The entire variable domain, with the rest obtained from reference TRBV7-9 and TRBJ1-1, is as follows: DTGVSQNPRHKITKRGQNVTFRCDPISEHNRLYWYRQTLGQGPEFLTYFQNEAQLEKSRLLSDRFSAERPKGSFSTLEIQRTEQGDSAMYLCASSLGPGQVTTEAFFGQGTRLTVV.

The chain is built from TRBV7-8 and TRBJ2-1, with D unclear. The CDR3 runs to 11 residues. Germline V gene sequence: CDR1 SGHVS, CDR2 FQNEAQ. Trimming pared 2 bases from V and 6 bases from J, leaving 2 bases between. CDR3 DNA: TGTGCCAGCAGCTTAATCAATGAGCAGTTCTTC. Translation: CASSLINEQFF.

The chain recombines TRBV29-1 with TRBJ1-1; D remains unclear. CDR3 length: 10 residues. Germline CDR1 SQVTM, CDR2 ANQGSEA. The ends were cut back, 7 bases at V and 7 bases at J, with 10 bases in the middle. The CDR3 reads CSAIKGEAFF. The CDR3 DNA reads TGCAGCGCTATTAAGGGTGAAGCTTTCTTT.

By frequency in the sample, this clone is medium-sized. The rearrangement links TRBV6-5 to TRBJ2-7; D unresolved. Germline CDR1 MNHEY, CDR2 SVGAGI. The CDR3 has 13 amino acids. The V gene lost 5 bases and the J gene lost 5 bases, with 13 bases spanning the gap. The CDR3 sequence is CASSPSNGHEQYF. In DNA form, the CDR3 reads TGTGCCAGCAGTCCGTCGAATGGCCACGAGCAGTACTTC.

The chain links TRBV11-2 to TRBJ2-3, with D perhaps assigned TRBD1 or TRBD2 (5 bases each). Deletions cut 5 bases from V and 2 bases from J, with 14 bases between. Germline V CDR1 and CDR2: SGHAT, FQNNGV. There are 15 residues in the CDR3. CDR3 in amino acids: CASSRSGPLTDTQYF. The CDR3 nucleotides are TGTGCCAGCAGCCGGTCGGGACCTCTCACAGATACGCAGTATTTT.

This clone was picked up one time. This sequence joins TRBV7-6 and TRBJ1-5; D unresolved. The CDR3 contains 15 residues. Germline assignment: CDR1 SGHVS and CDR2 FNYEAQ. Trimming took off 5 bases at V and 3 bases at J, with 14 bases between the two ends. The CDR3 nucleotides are TGTGCCAGCAGCCCGACGGACGGACTCAATCAGCCCCAGCATTTT. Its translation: CASSPTDGLNQPQHF.

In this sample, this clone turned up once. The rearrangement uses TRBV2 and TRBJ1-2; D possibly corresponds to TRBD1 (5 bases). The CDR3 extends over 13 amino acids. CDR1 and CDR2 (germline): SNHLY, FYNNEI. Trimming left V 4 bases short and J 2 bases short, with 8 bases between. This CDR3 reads CASSASGNYGYTF. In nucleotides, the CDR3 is TGTGCCAGCAGTGCCTCAGGGAACTATGGCTACACCTTC.

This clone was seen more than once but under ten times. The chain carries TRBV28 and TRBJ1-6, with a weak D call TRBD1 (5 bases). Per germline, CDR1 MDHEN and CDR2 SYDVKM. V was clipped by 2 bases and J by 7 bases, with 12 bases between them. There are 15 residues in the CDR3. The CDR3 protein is CASSLPRVGNSPLHF. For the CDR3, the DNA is TGTGCCAGCAGTTTACCCAGGGTGGGGAATTCACCCCTCCACTTT. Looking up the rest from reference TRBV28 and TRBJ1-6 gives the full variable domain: DVKVTQSSRYLVKRTGEKVFLECVQDMDHENMFWYRQDPGLGLRLIYFSYDVKMKEKGDIPEGYSVSREKKERFSLILESASTNQTSMYLCASSLPRVGNSPLHFGNGTRLTVT.

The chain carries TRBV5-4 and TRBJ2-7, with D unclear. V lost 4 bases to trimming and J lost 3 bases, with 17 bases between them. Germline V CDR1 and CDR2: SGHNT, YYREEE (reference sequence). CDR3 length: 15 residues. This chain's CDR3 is CASSQVVAAGYEQYF. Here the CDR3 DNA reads TGTGCCAGCAGCCAAGTTGTGGCGGCTGGCTACGAGCAGTACTTC.

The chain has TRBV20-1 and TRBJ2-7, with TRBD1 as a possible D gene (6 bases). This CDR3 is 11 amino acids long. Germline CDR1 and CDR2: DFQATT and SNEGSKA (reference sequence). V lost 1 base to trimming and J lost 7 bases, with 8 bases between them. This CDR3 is CSARVRGEQYF. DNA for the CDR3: TGCAGTGCTAGAGTGAGGGGGGAGCAGTACTTC.

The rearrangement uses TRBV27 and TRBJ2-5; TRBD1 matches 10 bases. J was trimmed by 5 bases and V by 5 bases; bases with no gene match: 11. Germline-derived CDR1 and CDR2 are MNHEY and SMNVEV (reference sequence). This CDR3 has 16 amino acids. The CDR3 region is CASSVYGTGAGETQYF. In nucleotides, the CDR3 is TGTGCCAGCAGTGTATACGGGACAGGGGCAGGGGAGACCCAGTACTTC.